These T cell receptor beta chains were read from a single sample in a study of blood T cell repertoires in COVID-19. Sequenced by immunoSEQ multiplex PCR; TCRdb stores in-frame clones only, minus some. The table has 90,000 to 100,000 clones, around 88% seen once. Specimen: peripheral blood. The origin of the receptors is a woman aged 55-75 years with COVID-19, enrolled during active disease. Both conserved end residues are part of each CDR3. D genes are given only for firm matches. Not all rows give a size; the values are once, few, many and, for expanded clones, a class.

clone size,D gene,J gene,V gene,CDR3 protein,CDR3 DNA
.,.,TRBJ1-1,TRBV6-2/TRBV6-3,CASSHGSLSTEAFF,TGTGCCAGCAGTCACGGGTCATTGAGCACTGAAGCTTTCTTT
once,.,TRBJ1-2,TRBV20-1,CSARTVYGYTF,TGCAGTGCCAGGACTGTCTATGGCTACACCTTC
.,.,TRBJ2-7,TRBV27,CASASPEFGQFYEQYF,TGTGCCTCCGCCTCCCCTGAGTTCGGACAGTTCTACGAGCAGTACTTC
.,.,TRBJ1-2,TRBV12-3/TRBV12-4,CASSLRYYGYTF,TGTGCCAGCAGTCTTCGTTACTATGGCTACACCTTC
.,.,TRBJ1-2,TRBV30,CAWMGASGYTF,TGTGCCTGGATGGGGGCCTCAGGCTACACCTTC
.,TRBD1,TRBJ2-7,TRBV28,CASSTKTGGGNYEQYF,TGTGCCAGCAGTACGAAGACAGGGGGAGGAAACTACGAGCAGTACTTC
once,TRBD2,TRBJ2-3,TRBV5-6,CASSLDGRGGTDTQYF,TGTGCCAGCAGCTTGGACGGGCGGGGGGGCACAGATACGCAGTATTTT
.,.,TRBJ1-2,TRBV30,CAGGALGYGYTF,TGTGCCGGAGGGGCCCTGGGCTATGGCTACACCTTC
.,TRBD1,TRBJ2-7,TRBV10-3,CAISASTGVRYEQCF,TGTGCCATCAGTGCGTCGACAGGGGTTCGGTACGAGCAGTGCTTC
.,.,TRBJ1-1,TRBV6-6,CASSYGGMNTEAFF,TGTGCCAGCAGTTACGGGGGGATGAACACTGAAGCTTTCTTT
.,TRBD1,TRBJ1-3,TRBV18,CASSGWTGLSGNTIYF,TGTGCCAGCTCAGGTTGGACAGGACTCTCTGGAAACACCATATATTTT
.,.,TRBJ2-7,TRBV6-6,CASGFGELEQYF,TGTGCCAGCGGCTTTGGGGAGCTCGAGCAGTACTTC
.,.,TRBJ2-3,TRBV7-2,CASSVRTVDQQYF,TGTGCCAGCAGCGTAAGGACAGTCGACCAGCAGTATTTT
few,.,TRBJ1-2,TRBV19,CASTPTGSNYGYTF,TGTGCCAGCACTCCAACCGGGTCCAACTATGGCTACACCTTC
.,.,TRBJ2-2,TRBV11-2,CASSLGRLTARFDTGELFF,TGTGCCAGCAGCTTAGGTCGTTTGACTGCCCGATTTGACACCGGGGAGCTGTTTTTT